The following is a TCR beta chain sequence with its context. The data are from a study of cytomegalovirus exposure and HLA in healthy donors. The germline V and J ends were trimmed by 6 bases and 4 bases, with 15 bases remaining between them. CDR3 length equals 14 residues. Germline V gene lookup returns CDR1 KGHSH and CDR2 LQKENI. PCR involved 60 Vbeta and 13 Jbeta primers. Some clones are missing from TCRdb's copy, which holds only in-frame ones; the method was immunoSEQ multiplex PCR. The table includes roughly 200,000 clones, about 82% detected once. This chain uses TRBV18 with TRBJ1-1; maybe TRBD1 (6 bases). This receptor was identified in a woman between 45 and 60 years old in good health and CMV-seronegative. The sample was PBMCs. CDR3 protein: CASSFTGPGTEAFF. In nucleotides, the CDR3 is TGTGCCAGCTCCTTTACAGGGCCCGGCACTGAAGCTTTCTTT. Drawing the rest from reference TRBV18 and TRBJ1-1, the complete variable domain is NAGVMQNPRHLVRRRGQEARLRCSPMKGHSHVYWYRQLPEEGLKFMVYLQKENIIDESGMPKERFSAEFPKEGPSILRIQQVVRGDSAAYFCASSFTGPGTEAFFGQGTRLTVV.